Each of the 25 T cell receptor beta chains below was sequenced from the same sample in a study of shared clonotypes between healthy human individuals. Method: immunoSEQ multiplex PCR; TCRdb's copy keeps in-frame clones and lacks some. The sample lists around 2.1 million clones; under 95% were seen once. CD45RO negativity and positive selection for CCR7 defined naive CD8 cells, a population that excluded terminally differentiated effector memory CD45RA+ cells. The source material was naive CD8+ T cells from PBMCs. Every receptor here comes from a young man in good health. Some clones in this sample may be carry-over from other donors' samples.

This chain joins TRBV10-3 and TRBJ2-7; D might be TRBD2 (5 bases). The ends were cut back, 0 bases at V and 6 bases at J, with 21 bases in the middle. From germline, CDR1 is ENHRY and CDR2 SYGVKD. This CDR3 comprises 17 residues. The CDR3: CAISESEVSRRDGEQYF. CDR3 in DNA: TGTGCCATCAGTGAGTCGGAGGTGTCCAGACGAGATGGCGAGCAGTACTTC.

J is TRBJ2-2 and V is TRBV7-2, with 8 positions matching TRBD1. The CDR3 spans 15 residues. V lost 1 base, J lost 6 bases, and 4 bases stayed unmatched. Germline V lookup: CDR1 SGHTA, CDR2 FQGNSA. The CDR3 reads CASSLDQGAPGELFF. In nucleotides, the CDR3 is TGTGCCAGCAGCTTAGATCAGGGGGCGCCCGGGGAGCTGTTTTTT.

The chain couples TRBV5-6 to TRBJ2-2; no firm D call. Per germline, CDR1 SGHDT and CDR2 YYEEEE. V was trimmed by 4 bases and J by 8 bases, leaving 15 bases between them. This CDR3 has 14 amino acids. CDR3 region: CASSDDWSEGELFF. The CDR3 DNA reads TGTGCCAGCAGCGATGACTGGTCAGAAGGGGAGCTGTTTTTT.

Worth noting for this clone: Other DNA sequences in this specimen translate into the identical CDR3. The chain joins TRBV2 to TRBJ1-2, with TRBD1 identical over 7 bases. J gave up 4 bases and V 4 bases, and 3 bases lay outside the gene matches. Germline CDR1 SNHLY, CDR2 FYNNEI. CDR3 length equals 13 residues. The CDR3 loop reads CASSGGTVYGYTF. The CDR3 bases are TGTGCCAGCAGTGGAGGGACAGTCTATGGCTACACCTTC.

Concerning this clone itself: The sample contains more than one DNA sequence encoding this CDR3. J is TRBJ2-3 and V is TRBV27; the D is unclear. This CDR3 contains 15 residues. Germline V gene data show CDR1 as MNHEY and CDR2 as SMNVEV (reference sequence). V lost 0 bases and J lost 2, with 9 bases in between. The CDR3 DNA sequence: TGTGCCAGCAGTTTATCAGGCAGACTCACAGATACGCAGTATTTT. This sequence encodes CASSLSGRLTDTQYF.

J is TRBJ2-7 and V is TRBV27, with TRBD1 as a possible D gene (5 bases). Trimming cost V 8 bases and J 2 bases, with 13 bases left between them. CDR1 is MNHEY and CDR2 is SMNVEV in the germline V gene (reference sequence). This CDR3 comprises 13 residues. This chain's CDR3 is CASAPTATYEQYF. The CDR3, as DNA: TGTGCCAGCGCCCCGACAGCAACCTACGAGCAGTACTTC.

The chain uses TRBV5-6 and TRBJ1-1; 8 bases fit TRBD1. The CDR3 runs 14 residues. The germline V gene encodes CDR1 SGHDT and CDR2 YYEEEE. V trimming: 2 bases; J trimming: 6 bases; junction bases outside the gene matches: 6. CDR3 nucleotide sequence: TGTGCCAGCAGCTTTCAGGGGGCTCTCTCTGAAGCTTTCTTT. Its translation: CASSFQGALSEAFF. The full variable domain, its missing parts supplied by reference TRBV5-6 and TRBJ1-1, is DAGVTQSPTHLIKTRGQQVTLRCSPKSGHDTVSWYQQALGQGPQFIFQYYEEEERQRGNFPDRFSGHQFPNYSSELNVNALLLGDSALYLCASSFQGALSEAFFGQGTRLTVV.

The chain combines TRBV29-1 with TRBJ1-2; D perhaps matches TRBD1 (5 bases). The germline V gene encodes CDR1 SQVTM and CDR2 ANQGSEA. The V end lost 7 bases, the J end lost 4 bases, and 10 bases lay between the germline ends. CDR3 size: 11 residues. The CDR3 spells CSARDPYGYTF. CDR3 in DNA: TGCAGCGCCCGGGACCCCTATGGCTACACCTTC.

The chain combines TRBV11-2 with TRBJ2-1; tentatively, D is TRBD2 (6 bases). Trimming shortened V by 0 bases and J by 8 bases, and 17 bases separated the two germline ends. This CDR3 comprises 16 residues. From germline, CDR1 is SGHAT and CDR2 FQNNGV. The CDR3 nucleotides read TGTGCCAGCAGCTTAGAACTAGCCCCCCTAAGTGATGAGCAGTTCTTC. Translated, it gives CASSLELAPLSDEQFF. Based on the CDR3 plus reference TRBV11-2 and TRBJ2-1, the full variable domain is EAGVAQSPRYKIIEKRQSVAFWCNPISGHATLYWYQQILGQGPKLLIQFQNNGVVDDSQLPKDRFSAERLKGVDSTLKIQPAKLEDSAVYLCASSLELAPLSDEQFFGPGTRLTVL.

This clone was seen only once. Other DNA sequences in the same sample also yield this CDR3. This rearrangement joins TRBV19 to TRBJ1-2; D is unresolved. The CDR3 consists of 12 residues. Germline-derived CDR1 and CDR2 are LNHDA and SQIVND (reference sequence). V shed 9 bases and J shed 4 bases, with 12 bases lying between them. CDR3 in DNA: TGTGCCAGCAGCCCCGGGAGCTATGGCTACACCTTC. Its translation is CASSPGSYGYTF.

The DNA of the CDR3 is TGTGCCAGCAGAACACAGGGGGCTGGTGATTCACCCCTCCACTTT. This codes for CASRTQGAGDSPLHF. V usage is TRBV28 and J usage is TRBJ1-6; TRBD1 aligns across 9 bases. Trimming at V came to 6 bases and at J to 8 bases, leaving 8 bases not matched to a gene. The V gene's germline CDR1 is MDHEN and CDR2 SYDVKM. The CDR3 sequence is 15 residues long. Complete variable domain (other parts from reference TRBV28 and TRBJ1-6): DVKVTQSSRYLVKRTGEKVFLECVQDMDHENMFWYRQDPGLGLRLIYFSYDVKMKEKGDIPEGYSVSREKKERFSLILESASTNQTSMYLCASRTQGAGDSPLHFGNGTRLTVT.

Comment on this clone: The same CDR3 arises from other DNA sequences in this sample as well. This chain links TRBV7-9 with TRBJ1-2, with TRBD1 matching over 7 bases. The J segment lost 7 bases and the V segment lost 4 bases, leaving 3 bases of the junction unmatched. This CDR3 is 12 amino acids long. Germline V gene lookup returns CDR1 SEHNR and CDR2 FQNEAQ (reference sequence). The CDR3 is CASSSDRSGYTF. The CDR3 DNA reads TGTGCCAGCAGCTCGGACAGGTCTGGCTACACCTTC.

J is TRBJ2-6 and V is TRBV6-6, with unresolved D. This CDR3 region has 13 residues. CDR1 and CDR2 (germline): MNHNY, SVGAGI (reference sequence). Deletions cut 5 bases from V and 4 bases from J, with 6 bases between. The CDR3 coding sequence is TGTGCCAGCAGTCTTCAAGGGGCCAACGTCCTGACTTTC. Its protein product is CASSLQGANVLTF.

This chain links TRBV21-1 with TRBJ2-7; TRBD1, the D gene given by the table, was not confirmed from the DNA. TRBV21-1 is a pseudogene segment. This CDR3 comprises 14 residues. CDR3 sequence: CASSPGTFPYEQYF. CDR3 DNA: TGTGCCAGCAGCCCCGGGACATTCCCCTACGAGCAGTACTTC.

This chain links TRBV28 with TRBJ2-7, with D perhaps being TRBD1 or TRBD2 (5 bases each). The ends were cut back, 8 bases at V and 6 bases at J, with 23 bases in the middle. CDR1 and CDR2 from the germline V gene are MDHEN and SYDVKM. The length of the CDR3 is 15 residues. CDR3 sequence: CASYHPGRLLGEQYF. CDR3 DNA: TGTGCCAGCTATCACCCGGGACGGCTCCTAGGCGAGCAGTACTTC.

The CDR3 DNA sequence: TGTGCCAGCAGCGTCAAATTAAGGCCTTTCGGGGGAGTAGGCGAGCAGTACTTC. It translates to CASSVKLRPFGGVGEQYF. This sequence joins TRBV28 and TRBJ2-7; possibly TRBD2 for D (6 bases). Germline assignment: CDR1 MDHEN and CDR2 SYDVKM. The V end lost 6 bases, the J end lost 6 bases, and 30 bases lay between the germline ends. The CDR3 is 18 amino acids.

The gene calls are TRBV5-4 and TRBJ2-7, with 7 nucleotides matching TRBD2. Germline lookup yields CDR1 SGHNT and CDR2 YYREEE (reference sequence). The V gene end was trimmed by 4 bases and the J gene end by 6 bases; junction bases not matched to a gene: 13. The CDR3 consists of 15 residues. Written as DNA, the CDR3 is TGTGCCAGCAGCCACGACCAGCGGGGTTTAATCGAGCAGTACTTC. This translates into CASSHDQRGLIEQYF.

V gene TRBV7-9 combines with J gene TRBJ1-2; TRBD1 matches 10 bases. Germline CDR1 reads SEHNR; CDR2 reads FQNEAQ (reference sequence). The ends lost 4 bases at V and 8 bases at J; junction bases unmatched: 7. The CDR3 is 14 residues long. The CDR3 is CASSYRDRGYGYTF. The CDR3 DNA reads as TGTGCCAGCAGCTACCGGGACAGGGGATACGGCTACACCTTC. Supplemented by reference TRBV7-9 and TRBJ1-2, the full variable domain reads DTGVSQNPRHKITKRGQNVTFRCDPISEHNRLYWYRQTLGQGPEFLTYFQNEAQLEKSRLLSDRFSAERPKGSFSTLEIQRTEQGDSAMYLCASSYRDRGYGYTFGSGTRLTVV.

This clone was seen once. The gene calls are TRBV27 and TRBJ1-1, with D unresolved. Germline CDR1 is MNHEY and CDR2 is SMNVEV (reference sequence). The CDR3 spans 14 residues. Trimming shortened V by 1 base and J by 6 bases, and 12 bases separated the two germline ends. CDR3 in DNA: TGTGCCAGCAGTTTATTTGGAGGGTGGGCTGAAGCTTTCTTT. Amino acid sequence: CASSLFGGWAEAFF.

This chain links TRBV6-4 with TRBJ2-7; D tentatively reads TRBD1 or TRBD2 (5 bases each). The CDR3 totals 13 residues. V was pared by 3 bases and J by 6 bases, with 12 bases between. Germline CDR1 reads MRHNA; CDR2 reads SNTAGT. CDR3 sequence: CASSEWWGSEQYF. CDR3 coding DNA: TGTGCCAGCAGTGAGTGGTGGGGGAGCGAGCAGTACTTC.

J is TRBJ2-7 and V is TRBV7-9, with D perhaps assigned TRBD1 or TRBD2 (5 bases each). V lost 1 base, J lost 3 bases, and 10 bases lay in between. In germline, CDR1 is SEHNR, CDR2 FQNEAQ (reference sequence). This CDR3 region has 14 residues. The CDR3 here is CASSLGDASYEQYF. The CDR3 nucleotides read TGTGCCAGCAGCTTAGGGGACGCGAGCTACGAGCAGTACTTC.

J is TRBJ1-6 and V is TRBV7-9; D remains unclear. V was pared by 5 bases and J by 10 bases, with 3 bases between. Germline CDR1 is SEHNR and CDR2 is FQNEAQ (reference sequence). The CDR3 is 10 residues long. This chain's CDR3 is CASSASPLHF. CDR3 DNA sequence: TGTGCCAGCAGCGCGTCACCCCTCCACTTT.

This chain joins TRBV7-2 and TRBJ2-1; perhaps TRBD2 as D (5 bases). The germline CDR1 and CDR2 sequences are SGHTA and FQGNSA. V was clipped by 3 bases and J by 2 bases, with 11 bases between them. The CDR3 consists of 15 residues. CDR3 in amino acids: CASSLKAGTYNEQFF. The CDR3 DNA is TGTGCCAGCAGCTTGAAGGCGGGCACCTACAATGAGCAGTTCTTC.

The chain has TRBV19 and TRBJ1-5; no clear D gene. The V and J ends lost 5 bases and 6 bases respectively, with 14 bases between them. This CDR3 comprises 14 residues. The germline V gene encodes CDR1 LNHDA and CDR2 SQIVND (reference sequence). The CDR3 nucleotides are TGTGCCAGTAGTCTCACCCCCGGGTTTCAGCCCCAGCATTTT. It translates to CASSLTPGFQPQHF.

The chain employs TRBV9 and TRBJ2-5; D may be TRBD1 (7 bases). Per germline, CDR1 SGDLS and CDR2 YYNGEE. V lost 3 bases, J lost 5 bases, and 14 bases lay in between. There are 14 residues in the CDR3. The CDR3 sequence is CASSDRGGRETQYF. In DNA, the CDR3 is TGTGCCAGCAGCGACAGGGGAGGAAGGGAGACCCAGTACTTC.